This paragraph covers one T cell receptor beta chain sequence. Many counts were recorded for this clonotype. What this receptor recognizes is not known. No per-base quality is available; no much larger clone lies one base away. This sample is part of a study of T cells after yellow fever vaccination (dated by TCRdb to between 2018 and 2021). With regard to the full study: Libraries from fractions with low cell numbers were prepared with the SMART-Seq v4 Ultra Low Input RNA kit. Blood was collected at multiple timepoints before and after primary and secondary immunization, and bulk PBMC replicates and cell subsets were isolated. To follow T-cell clones before and after primary and booster YFV17D yellow fever vaccination, bulk TCR alpha and beta repertoires were sequenced over time. Two healthy male donors, one aged 18 to 29 and one aged 30 to 40 years, made up the cohort.

Broad study findings and their caveats: After the booster, most clones that had expanded after primary vaccination were detected again (over 95% of CD4 and around nine tenths of CD8), suggesting broad maintenance of memory. FACS-sorted repertoires could contain abundant contaminating clonotypes from the bulk population, so computational filtering was required. Compared with the primary T-cell response, the secondary T-cell response was weaker but faster, peaking on day 5 rather than day 15. A small share of clonotypes was detected in both CD4 and CD8 compartments, with the overlap likely arising from convergent recombination. Only two donors were included in the study, so the extent to which the findings can be generalized is limited.

The sample was run on an Illumina NovaSeq 6000. TCR cDNA was synthesized by 5'RACE template switching, which introduced a universal primer site and unique molecular identifiers. Priming for cDNA synthesis came from both the TCR alpha and TCR beta constant segments. Two PCR steps were used to amplify libraries, with sample barcodes and sequencing adapters being added in the second step. Sequencing of libraries was done on Illumina HiSeq 2500 (2x100 bp) or NovaSeq (2x150 bp). The original methods were these. MIGEC handled demultiplexing of reads and collapsing into UMI consensus sequences, while MiXCR performed V(D)J alignment. Using edgeR on replicate PBMC samples, clonotypes were called vaccine-responding if FDR was below 0.01 and the log2 fold change was above 5 up to day 15. Each bulk clonotype was labeled CD4 or CD8 based on which sequenced repertoire, CD4 or CD8, contained the clonotype at higher abundance. TCRdb cleaned the public reads at Q25 with fastp, built clones with MiXCR and kept in-frame beta chains. Each CDR3 protein gets just one entry, which takes the most common genes and DNA from the rows behind it. These V and J calls rely on TCRdb rather than the paper's analysis. In all, the sample holds hundreds of thousands of distinct CDR3 sequences, and 3% to 4.5% of those were seen once. The leading ten clones occupy 23% of the sample.

Explained via the paper, the treatment or condition label denotes: live attenuated yellow fever vaccine strain. At each blood-draw timepoint, two biological replicates of bulk PBMCs were obtained. PBMCs were isolated from peripheral blood using a standard Ficoll-Paque protocol. TriZol was used to extract RNA from bulk PBMCs, CD4 and CD8 fractions, and dextramer-positive and dextramer-negative fractions. The CDR3 runs 13 amino acids, cysteine and phenylalanine included. Solely the CDR3 DNA is kept, with 39 bases framed from the first base. V drops 11 bases and J drops 4 bases, leaving 14 bases in between. CDR1 and CDR2 are read off the germline V gene as ENHRY and SYGVKD.

This sequence originates from a man aged 18 to 30 who received the YFV17D yellow fever vaccine. Sample: PBMCs, taken on the day of the yellow fever booster vaccination. The chain is encoded by TRBV10-3 joined to TRBJ2-2; the D gene is perhaps TRBD1, from 5 matching bases. The CDR3 corresponds to CALQDSTTGELFF. The sequence in DNA is TGTGCCCTACAAGACAGTACCACCGGGGAGCTGTTTTTT.